These T cell receptor beta chains were read from a single sample in a study of response to subunit inactivated influenza vaccine. TCRdb passed the RT-PCR reads through MiXCR, listing each CDR3 protein once. The repertoire holds approximately 500,000 distinct CDR3 sequences, 10% to 15% seen once, with around 13% in the top ten. The sequencing used PBMCs from blood, collected about 6 weeks after vaccination. These receptors came from a man aged 50 to 60 who received an inactivated influenza vaccine. The CDR3 runs from the conserved cysteine through the conserved F or W. The D gene is left open where the match is weak. Some rows have no size entry. The others give once, few or many, or a class for an expanded clone.

d_gene: .
len: 15
j_gene: TRBJ1-2
v_gene: TRBV15
abundance: .
CDR3nt: TGTGCCACCAGCAGAGATAATGTACCCCGATATGGCTACACCTTC
CDR3aa: CATSRDNVPRYGYTF

d_gene: TRBD2
len: 15
j_gene: TRBJ2-3
v_gene: TRBV20-1
abundance: few
CDR3nt: TGCAGTGCTAGAGGACTAGCGTCCGCCACAGATACGCAGTATTTT
CDR3aa: CSARGLASATDTQYF

d_gene: TRBD2
len: 13
j_gene: TRBJ2-1
v_gene: TRBV6-2/TRBV6-3
abundance: many
CDR3nt: TGTGCCAGCAGGGGACTAGCGGAAAATGAGCAGTTCTTC
CDR3aa: CASRGLAENEQFF

d_gene: TRBD2
len: 17
j_gene: TRBJ2-1
v_gene: TRBV7-2
abundance: few
CDR3nt: TGTGCCAGCAGCCAAACTAGCGGGGGGGGCTCCTACAATGAGCAGTTCTTC
CDR3aa: CASSQTSGGGSYNEQFF

d_gene: .
len: 13
j_gene: TRBJ2-5
v_gene: TRBV7-2
abundance: few
CDR3nt: TGTGCCAGCAGCTTGGGTAACACAGGGATAGAGTACTTC
CDR3aa: CASSLGNTGIEYF

d_gene: TRBD2
len: 17
j_gene: TRBJ2-1
v_gene: TRBV15
abundance: .
CDR3nt: TGTGCCACCAGCAGATCCCCCGGGACTAGCGGGACAAATGAGCAGTTCTTC
CDR3aa: CATSRSPGTSGTNEQFF

d_gene: .
len: 14
j_gene: TRBJ1-1
v_gene: TRBV5-1
abundance: few
CDR3nt: TGCGCCAGCAGTCCTCAGGACGGGGGCCTGAGAGCTTTCTTT
CDR3aa: CASSPQDGGLRAFF

d_gene: .
len: 13
j_gene: TRBJ2-3
v_gene: TRBV7-2
abundance: .
CDR3nt: TGTGCCAGCAGCCGCTGGATTCCAGATACGCAGTATTTT
CDR3aa: CASSRWIPDTQYF

d_gene: TRBD2
len: 17
j_gene: TRBJ2-1
v_gene: TRBV29-1
abundance: many
CDR3nt: TGCAGCGCCACATCTCGCCCGACTAGCGGGAGGTCTGGTGAGCAGTTCTTC
CDR3aa: CSATSRPTSGRSGEQFF

d_gene: .
len: 12
j_gene: TRBJ1-1
v_gene: TRBV7-2
abundance: few
CDR3nt: TGTGCCAGCAGAGACAGAAACCCTGAAGCTTTCTTT
CDR3aa: CASRDRNPEAFF

d_gene: .
len: 15
j_gene: TRBJ1-3
v_gene: TRBV12-3/TRBV12-4
abundance: .
CDR3nt: TGTGCCAGCAGTCAGACTCAGGGGAGCGGAAACACCATATATTTT
CDR3aa: CASSQTQGSGNTIYF